This T cell receptor beta chain was observed in a study of a mutant IDH1 vaccine in newly diagnosed glioma. Overall study: The sex distribution of treated patients was about 62% male and roughly 40% female, with a mean age of roughly 40 years. Receipt of radiotherapy, temozolomide, or both preceded the study, and most received both. Study-wide findings and caveats: Immune responses induced by vaccination arose in around 93% of the patients. Pseudoprogression appeared independent of alterations in top peripheral clonotypes.

Germline CDR1 MDHEN, CDR2 SYDVKM. V gave up 5 bases and J gave up 10 bases; unmatched junction bases: 14. CDR3 length: 16 amino acids. The time point denotes: baseline, week 1 (first vaccination visit). Treatment: pre-vaccination baseline after standard-of-care therapy. As regards this clone: Its antigen is still unknown.

Generated by immunoSEQ multiplex PCR, the TCRdb table keeps only in-frame clones and is missing some. The sample yields under 65,000 clones, roughly 80% seen once. V usage is TRBV28 and J usage is TRBJ1-6; 7 bases are a match to TRBD1. The sequence was obtained from a middle-aged woman with glioma. The sample here was PBMCs, taken from a glioma patient treated with radiotherapy, temozolomide or both. The CDR3 DNA is TGTGCCAGCAGTCTAAGGACAGGCCCTAGCGAATCACCCCTCCACTTT. Translated: CASSLRTGPSESPLHF.